The next 20 T cell receptor beta chains were all read from a single sample in a study of blood T cell repertoires in COVID-19. Sequencing was performed with immunoSEQ multiplex PCR; in TCRdb, only in-frame clones are kept and a portion is missing. The sample lists roughly 110,000 clones; over 70% were seen once. The specimen was peripheral blood. The receptors were gathered from a human donor with acute or convalescent COVID-19. The donor label of this sample is uncertain.

This chain joins TRBV18 and TRBJ1-5, with 7 bases lining up with TRBD1. The CDR3 consists of 14 residues. The V gene's germline CDR1 is KGHSH and CDR2 LQKENI. The V segment lost 2 bases and the J segment 5 bases; nucleotides outside the gene matches: 3. The CDR3 is CASSPRGPDQPQHF. The CDR3 region has the DNA TGTGCCAGCTCACCAAGGGGGCCGGATCAGCCCCAGCATTTT. The full variable domain, with the rest looked up from reference TRBV18 and TRBJ1-5, is NAGVMQNPRHLVRRRGQEARLRCSPMKGHSHVYWYRQLPEEGLKFMVYLQKENIIDESGMPKERFSAEFPKEGPSILRIQQVVRGDSAAYFCASSPRGPDQPQHFGDGTRLSIL.

The J gene is TRBJ1-1, the V gene TRBV6-5; perhaps TRBD1 as D (5 bases). There are 14 residues in the CDR3. The germline V and J ends were trimmed by 6 bases and 4 bases, with 15 bases remaining between them. From germline, CDR1 is MNHEY and CDR2 SVGAGI. The CDR3 DNA reads as TGTGCCAGCAGGCTCCATTCCGGGGGCACTGAAGCTTTCTTT. Protein sequence: CASRLHSGGTEAFF.

This chain uses TRBV29-1 with TRBJ2-4, with D maybe TRBD1 (5 bases). CDR1 and CDR2 from the germline V gene are SQVTM and ANQGSEA. Trimming pared 2 bases from V and 6 bases from J, leaving 8 bases between. The CDR3 length is 12 residues. In DNA form, the CDR3 reads TGCAGCGTTGAACTGGGGCCAAACATTCAGTACTTC. Translation gives CSVELGPNIQYF.

This chain links TRBV28 with TRBJ1-6; D is undetermined. Looked up from germline, CDR1 is MDHEN and CDR2 is SYDVKM. With 7 bases removed from V and 5 bases from J, the gap between germline ends came to 3 bases. There are 11 residues in the CDR3. CDR3 protein: CASTDNSPLHF. CDR3 DNA sequence: TGTGCCAGCACGGATAATTCACCCCTCCACTTT.

V is TRBV11-2 and J is TRBJ2-4, with TRBD1 matching over 10 bases. Germline-derived CDR1 and CDR2 are SGHAT and FQNNGV. Unmatched junction bases numbered 14, after V lost 5 bases and J lost 7 bases. The CDR3 is made up of 17 amino acids. The CDR3 here is CASSNRDRGMEGNIQYF. The CDR3 region has the DNA TGTGCCAGCAGCAACCGGGACAGGGGCATGGAAGGGAACATTCAGTACTTC.

The chain combines TRBV7-9 with TRBJ2-4; 8 nucleotides line up with TRBD2. The V segment lost 3 bases and the J segment 5 bases; nucleotides outside the gene matches: 3. The CDR3 length is 14 residues. CDR1 is SEHNR, CDR2 FQNEAQ, per germline (reference sequence). The CDR3 nucleotides read TGTGCCAGCAGCTTTAGCGGGGAACAAAACATTCAGTACTTC. Protein product: CASSFSGEQNIQYF.

The chain is built from TRBV5-8 and TRBJ2-2; D perhaps matches TRBD2 (5 bases). Germline-derived CDR1 and CDR2 are SGHTS and YDEGEE. Trimming cost V 0 bases and J 2 bases, with 11 bases left between them. There are 16 residues in the CDR3. The CDR3 here is CASSLALRVNTGELFF. Here the CDR3 DNA reads TGTGCCAGCAGCTTGGCCCTGAGGGTTAACACCGGGGAGCTGTTTTTT. The full variable domain, with the rest looked up from reference TRBV5-8 and TRBJ2-2, is EAGVTQSPTHLIKTRGQQATLRCSPISGHTSVYWYQQALGLGLQFLLWYDEGEERNRGNFPPRFSGRQFPNYSSELNVNALELEDSALYLCASSLALRVNTGELFFGEGSRLTVL.

The genes are TRBV5-6 and TRBJ2-5; no reliable D call. The CDR3 extends over 15 amino acids. Germline V CDR1 and CDR2: SGHDT, YYEEEE. V was shortened by 0 bases and J by 5 bases, with 14 bases between the two germline ends. The CDR3 DNA is TGTGCCAGCAGCTTGGGGTATGCCGAGGTGGAGACCCAGTACTTC. It specifies CASSLGYAEVETQYF.

This clone was seen more than once but under ten times. This rearrangement joins TRBV9 to TRBJ2-1; 13 bases line up with TRBD2. CDR1 and CDR2 (germline): SGDLS, YYNGEE. This CDR3 is 18 amino acids long. Trimming took 4 bases from V and 8 from J; bases not matched to a gene: 15. The CDR3 reads CASSKVGGLAGRLHEQFF. As DNA, the CDR3 is TGTGCCAGCAGCAAGGTGGGGGGACTAGCGGGGAGGTTACATGAGCAGTTCTTC.

V usage is TRBV11-2 and J usage is TRBJ2-7; D ambiguous. Germline loops: CDR1 SGHAT, CDR2 FQNNGV. There are 13 residues in the CDR3. Between the trimmed V and J ends, which lost 2 bases and 0 bases, there was a span of 5 bases. Here the CDR3 DNA reads TGTGCCAGCAGCTTAACACGCTCCTACGAGCAGTACTTC. As protein: CASSLTRSYEQYF.

The chain recombines TRBV5-1 with TRBJ1-6, with 7 bases that match TRBD1. The germline CDR1 and CDR2 sequences are SGHRS and YFSETQ. V lost 0 bases, J lost 7 bases, and 4 bases stayed unmatched. This CDR3 contains 15 residues. Here the CDR3 reads CASSLGTGSNSPLHF. In DNA form, the CDR3 reads TGCGCCAGCAGCTTGGGGACAGGTTCCAATTCACCCCTCCACTTT.

The rearrangement links TRBV20-1 to TRBJ1-2, with a weak D call TRBD1 (5 bases). This CDR3 is 15 amino acids long. Germline V lookup: CDR1 DFQATT, CDR2 SNEGSKA (reference sequence). Trimming removed 3 bases from V and 6 bases from J, with 20 bases in between. DNA of the CDR3: TGCAGTGCTAGTTTAATGATGTCCAGGGAGGATGGCTACACCTTC. Translated, it gives CSASLMMSREDGYTF.

V gene TRBV4-1 combines with J gene TRBJ2-5; 11 nucleotides agree with TRBD2. V was pared by 1 base and J by 1 base, with 8 bases of the junction left unmatched. CDR3 size: 18 residues. CDR1 and CDR2 from the germline V gene are MGHRA and YSYEKL. Here the CDR3 reads CASSQVLAGGRGQETQYF. The CDR3 coding sequence is TGCGCCAGCAGCCAAGTTCTAGCGGGGGGCCGAGGCCAAGAGACCCAGTACTTC.

This chain joins TRBV6-2 or TRBV6-3 and TRBJ2-7; maybe TRBD2 (5 bases). Trimming shortened V by 6 bases and J by 2 bases, and 11 bases separated the two germline ends. Germline assignment: CDR1 MNHEY and CDR2 SVGEGT. CDR3 size: 13 residues. The CDR3 coding sequence is TGTGCCAGCAGCCGACGGGGTCCCTACGAGCAGTACGTC. Protein: CASSRRGPYEQYV.

The chain couples TRBV7-2 to TRBJ1-2; D gene ambiguous. Per germline, CDR1 SGHTA and CDR2 FQGNSA. The CDR3 runs to 14 residues. Deletions cut 2 bases from V and 8 bases from J, with 15 bases between. The CDR3 is CASSLRFGVEGYTF. The CDR3 DNA sequence: TGTGCCAGCAGCTTAAGGTTCGGAGTTGAGGGCTACACCTTC. Variable domain in full (rest from reference TRBV7-2 and TRBJ1-2): GAGVSQSPSNKVTEKGKDVELRCDPISGHTALYWYRQSLGQGLEFLIYFQGNSAPDKSGLPSDRFSAERTGGSVSTLTIQRTQQEDSAVYLCASSLRFGVEGYTFGSGTRLTVV.

There are a few counts of this clone. The CDR3 is CASSSDGSSYNEQFF. CDR3 DNA: TGCGCCAGCAGCTCGGACGGGAGCTCCTACAATGAGCAGTTCTTC. The rearrangement joins TRBV5-1 to TRBJ2-1, with a weak D call TRBD2 (6 bases). With 3 bases removed from V and 0 bases from J, the gap between germline ends came to 10 bases. This CDR3 region has 15 residues. Per germline, CDR1 SGHRS and CDR2 YFSETQ.

The chain has TRBV28 and TRBJ1-3, with a possible D match to TRBD1 (5 bases). CDR1 MDHEN and CDR2 SYDVKM come from the germline V gene. The length of the CDR3 is 14 residues. V was shortened by 6 bases and J by 0 bases, with 9 bases between the two germline ends. The CDR3 region has the DNA TGTGCCAGCAGCTGGGGGGGCTCTGGAAACACCATATATTTT. It codes for CASSWGGSGNTIYF.

This chain connects TRBV11-2 to TRBJ1-3; D call uncertain. CDR1 is SGHAT and CDR2 is FQNNGV in the germline V gene. The CDR3 totals 17 residues. Trimming took off 3 bases at V and 0 bases at J, with 15 bases between the two ends. For the CDR3, the DNA is TGTGCCAGCAGCTTCGGATCAGCCGGGAGCTCTGGAAACACCATATATTTT. It codes for CASSFGSAGSSGNTIYF.

The V call is TRBV18, the J call TRBJ2-7, with 9 bases identical to TRBD1. Germline CDR1 reads KGHSH; CDR2 reads LQKENI. Losses at the gene ends were 6 bases for V and 7 bases for J; bases not matched to a gene: 10. The CDR3 runs 14 residues. CDR3 sequence: CASSQATGGQEQYF. The CDR3 coding sequence is TGTGCCAGCTCCCAAGCGACAGGGGGTCAAGAGCAGTACTTC. The full variable domain, rest sourced from reference TRBV18 and TRBJ2-7, is NAGVMQNPRHLVRRRGQEARLRCSPMKGHSHVYWYRQLPEEGLKFMVYLQKENIIDESGMPKERFSAEFPKEGPSILRIQQVVRGDSAAYFCASSQATGGQEQYFGPGTRLTVT.

This rearrangement joins TRBV5-1 to TRBJ1-1; D is uncertain. The CDR3 covers 14 residues. The germline V and J ends were trimmed by 4 bases and 0 bases, with 10 bases remaining between them. From germline, CDR1 is SGHRS and CDR2 YFSETQ. Here the CDR3 DNA reads TGCGCCAGCAGCCCTAGAGCTTTGAACACTGAAGCTTTCTTT. Its protein product is CASSPRALNTEAFF.